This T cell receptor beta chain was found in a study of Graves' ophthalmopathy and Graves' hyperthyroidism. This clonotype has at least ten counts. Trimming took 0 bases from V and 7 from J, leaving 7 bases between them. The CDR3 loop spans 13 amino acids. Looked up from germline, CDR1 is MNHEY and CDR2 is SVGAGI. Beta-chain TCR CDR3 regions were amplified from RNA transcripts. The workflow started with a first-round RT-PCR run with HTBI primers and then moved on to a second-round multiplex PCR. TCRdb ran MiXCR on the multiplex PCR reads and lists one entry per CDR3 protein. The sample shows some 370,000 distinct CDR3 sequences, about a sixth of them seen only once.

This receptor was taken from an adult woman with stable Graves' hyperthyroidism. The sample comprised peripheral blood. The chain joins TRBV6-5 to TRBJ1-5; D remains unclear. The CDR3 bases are TGTGCCAGCAGTTACTCAACGGGCCAGCCCCAGCATTTT. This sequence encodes CASSYSTGQPQHF.